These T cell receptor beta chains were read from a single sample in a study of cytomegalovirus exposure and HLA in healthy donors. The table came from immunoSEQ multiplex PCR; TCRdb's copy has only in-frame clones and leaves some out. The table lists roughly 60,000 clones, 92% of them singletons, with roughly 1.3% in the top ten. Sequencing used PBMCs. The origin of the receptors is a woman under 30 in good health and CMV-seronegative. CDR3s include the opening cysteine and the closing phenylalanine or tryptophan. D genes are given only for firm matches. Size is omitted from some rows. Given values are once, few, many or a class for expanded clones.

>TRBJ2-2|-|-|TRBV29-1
CSVVGAHTGELFF
TGCAGCGTTGTGGGGGCTCACACCGGGGAGCTGTTTTTT
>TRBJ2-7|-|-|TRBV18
CASSPQQGYREQYF
TGTGCCAGCTCACCACAGCAGGGATATCGGGAGCAGTACTTC
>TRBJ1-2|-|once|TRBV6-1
CASSEVNRRGLYGYTF
TGTGCCAGCAGTGAAGTTAACAGGCGGGGGCTCTATGGCTACACCTTC
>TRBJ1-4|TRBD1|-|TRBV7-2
CASSLRDRNEKLFF
TGTGCCAGCAGCTTACGGGACAGGAACGAAAAACTGTTTTTT
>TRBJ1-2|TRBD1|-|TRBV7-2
CASSLVRDRDGYTF
TGTGCCAGCAGCTTAGTCCGGGACAGGGATGGCTACACCTTC
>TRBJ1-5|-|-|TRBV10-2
CASSTSNQPQHF
TGCGCCAGCAGCACCAGTAATCAGCCCCAGCATTTT
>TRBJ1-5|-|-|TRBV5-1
CASSLDGPPNQPQHF
TGCGCCAGCAGCTTGGATGGGCCTCCCAATCAGCCCCAGCATTTT
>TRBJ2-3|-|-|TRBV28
CASSPLAMSTDTQYF
TGTGCCAGCAGTCCCTTAGCGATGAGCACAGATACGCAGTATTTT
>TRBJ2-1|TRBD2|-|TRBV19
CASRGGGSSYNEQFF
TGTGCCAGTAGGGGCGGGGGGAGCTCCTACAATGAGCAGTTCTTC
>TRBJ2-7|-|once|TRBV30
CAWNRQGLQGEQYF
TGTGCCTGGAATAGACAGGGACTTCAGGGCGAGCAGTACTTC
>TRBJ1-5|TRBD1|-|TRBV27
CASSLSNRGGQPQHF
TGTGCCAGCAGTTTATCAAACAGGGGTGGTCAGCCCCAGCATTTT
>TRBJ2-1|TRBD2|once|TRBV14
CASSQGLAGGPIEQFF
TGTGCCAGCAGCCAAGGACTAGCGGGGGGACCTATTGAGCAGTTCTTC
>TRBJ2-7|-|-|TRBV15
CATSRGPPEWEQYF
TGTGCCACCAGCAGAGGGCCTCCGGAGTGGGAGCAGTACTTC
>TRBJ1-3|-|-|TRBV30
CAWSASYSGNTIYF
TGTGCCTGGAGTGCGAGCTACTCTGGAAACACCATATATTTT
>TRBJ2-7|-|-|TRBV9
CASSAGDRGAEQYF
TGTGCCAGCAGCGCCGGGGACCGGGGGGCCGAGCAGTACTTC
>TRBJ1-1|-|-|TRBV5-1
CASSLGTPPEAFF
TGCGCCAGCAGCTTAGGGACACCACCTGAAGCTTTCTTT
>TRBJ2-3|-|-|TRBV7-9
CASSSLIGSTDTQYF
TGTGCCAGCAGCTCGCTTATCGGGTCTACAGATACGCAGTATTTT